These T cell receptor beta chains were read from a single sample in a study of siplizumab effects on memory and regulatory T cells. Produced via immunoSEQ multiplex PCR; TCRdb's table is partial and in-frame only. The sample gives over 85,000 clones, roughly 92% of which show up once; approximately 1.3% is in the top ten. Sequenced material: CD4+ T cells sorted from blood. The receptors come from a human donor in good health. The CDR3 runs from the conserved cysteine through the conserved F or W. D genes are given only for firm matches. The size of a clone is reported for some rows only, either as once, few or many, or as a class for expanded clones.

j_gene: TRBJ2-5
abundance: -
v_gene: TRBV2
d_gene: TRBD1
CDR3aa: CASSATGVGMQTQYF
CDR3nt: TGTGCCAGCAGCGCCACAGGGGTGGGAATGCAGACCCAGTACTTC

j_gene: TRBJ1-5
abundance: -
v_gene: TRBV5-8
d_gene: TRBD1
CDR3aa: CASSPPGTGKSQPQHF
CDR3nt: TGTGCCAGCAGCCCACCTGGGACAGGGAAATCCCAGCCCCAGCATTTT

j_gene: TRBJ1-2
abundance: -
v_gene: TRBV6-6
d_gene: -
CDR3aa: CASSYSGNGYTF
CDR3nt: TGTGCCAGCAGTTACTCAGGGAATGGCTACACCTTC

j_gene: TRBJ2-3
abundance: -
v_gene: TRBV6-1
d_gene: -
CDR3aa: CASSRDKNTDTQYF
CDR3nt: TGTGCCAGCAGCAGGGACAAAAACACAGATACGCAGTATTTT

j_gene: TRBJ2-1
abundance: -
v_gene: TRBV19
d_gene: TRBD2
CDR3aa: CASSTGLAGGQSSYNEQFF
CDR3nt: TGTGCCAGTAGTACAGGACTAGCGGGGGGCCAAAGCTCCTACAATGAGCAGTTCTTC

j_gene: TRBJ2-7
abundance: once
v_gene: TRBV9
d_gene: -
CDR3aa: CASSVGGRGPYEQYF
CDR3nt: TGTGCCAGCAGCGTAGGGGGACGGGGGCCCTACGAGCAGTACTTC

j_gene: TRBJ2-5
abundance: -
v_gene: TRBV20-1
d_gene: -
CDR3aa: CSARQGETQYF
CDR3nt: TGCAGTGCTAGGCAGGGGGAGACCCAGTACTTC

j_gene: TRBJ1-2
abundance: -
v_gene: TRBV15
d_gene: -
CDR3aa: CATSRDQIGVSRGYTF
CDR3nt: TGTGCCACCAGCAGAGATCAAATTGGAGTCTCTCGCGGCTACACCTTC

j_gene: TRBJ1-1
abundance: few
v_gene: TRBV9
d_gene: -
CDR3aa: CASSVSVNTEAFF
CDR3nt: TGTGCCAGCAGCGTATCGGTGAACACTGAAGCTTTCTTT

j_gene: TRBJ2-3
abundance: -
v_gene: TRBV10-3
d_gene: TRBD1
CDR3aa: CAISSGQVSSTDTQYF
CDR3nt: TGTGCCATCAGCTCGGGACAGGTATCTAGCACAGATACGCAGTATTTT

j_gene: TRBJ1-2
abundance: -
v_gene: TRBV27
d_gene: -
CDR3aa: CASSLGAGYGYTF
CDR3nt: TGTGCCAGCAGTTTAGGGGCAGGGTATGGCTACACCTTC

j_gene: TRBJ1-4
abundance: -
v_gene: TRBV21-1
d_gene: -
CDR3aa: CASIPLWASEKLFF
CDR3nt: TGTGCCAGCATTCCCCTCTGGGCCTCCGAAAAACTGTTTTTT

j_gene: TRBJ1-6
abundance: -
v_gene: TRBV6-5
d_gene: TRBD1
CDR3aa: CASTRGTGGNSPLHF
CDR3nt: TGTGCCAGCACCCGAGGGACAGGTGGTAATTCACCCCTCCACTTT

j_gene: TRBJ1-1
abundance: few
v_gene: TRBV18
d_gene: -
CDR3aa: CASSPNTGTEAFF
CDR3nt: TGTGCCAGCTCACCCAACACCGGCACTGAAGCTTTCTTT

j_gene: TRBJ1-2
abundance: -
v_gene: TRBV19
d_gene: -
CDR3aa: CASSIVGGRMSTGYTF
CDR3nt: TGTGCCAGTAGTATAGTAGGGGGACGGATGTCAACTGGCTACACCTTC

j_gene: TRBJ2-1
abundance: -
v_gene: TRBV11-2
d_gene: TRBD2
CDR3aa: CASSRLAGNNEQFF
CDR3nt: TGTGCCAGCAGCAGGCTAGCGGGAAACAATGAGCAGTTCTTC

j_gene: TRBJ2-5
abundance: -
v_gene: TRBV18
d_gene: -
CDR3aa: CASSREGETQYF
CDR3nt: TGTGCCAGCTCACGTGAGGGAGAGACCCAGTACTTC

j_gene: TRBJ2-1
abundance: -
v_gene: TRBV27
d_gene: -
CDR3aa: CASSRTLGSSYNEQFF
CDR3nt: TGTGCCAGCAGCCGTACCCTAGGGAGCTCCTACAATGAGCAGTTCTTC

j_gene: TRBJ2-1
abundance: -
v_gene: TRBV7-8
d_gene: -
CDR3aa: CASSLVGEQFF
CDR3nt: TGTGCCAGCAGCTTAGTCGGTGAGCAGTTCTTC

j_gene: TRBJ1-1
abundance: -
v_gene: TRBV7-9
d_gene: TRBD1
CDR3aa: CASSSRDRGRAFF
CDR3nt: TGTGCCAGCAGCTCCCGGGACAGGGGGCGAGCTTTCTTT

j_gene: TRBJ1-5
abundance: -
v_gene: TRBV30
d_gene: TRBD1
CDR3aa: CAWSGTGHQPQHF
CDR3nt: TGTGCCTGGAGTGGGACAGGGCATCAGCCCCAGCATTTT

j_gene: TRBJ1-3
abundance: -
v_gene: TRBV25-1
d_gene: -
CDR3aa: CASSEGRNTIYF
CDR3nt: TGTGCCAGCAGTGAAGGCCGAAACACCATATATTTT

j_gene: TRBJ2-3
abundance: -
v_gene: TRBV10-3
d_gene: -
CDR3aa: CATSESTDTQYF
CDR3nt: TGTGCCACCTCAGAGAGCACAGATACGCAGTATTTT

j_gene: TRBJ1-2
abundance: once
v_gene: TRBV5-4
d_gene: -
CDR3aa: CASSLVGGRNYGYTF
CDR3nt: TGTGCCAGCAGCTTGGTCGGAGGGAGAAACTATGGCTACACCTTC

j_gene: TRBJ2-3
abundance: -
v_gene: TRBV2
d_gene: -
CDR3aa: CASSEGGSFLSSTDTQYF
CDR3nt: TGTGCCAGCAGTGAAGGAGGGTCCTTCCTCTCTAGCACAGATACGCAGTATTTT

j_gene: TRBJ2-7
abundance: -
v_gene: TRBV11-2
d_gene: TRBD2
CDR3aa: CASSLQGRPGLAYEQYF
CDR3nt: TGTGCCAGCAGCTTGCAAGGACGACCGGGACTAGCCTACGAGCAGTACTTC

j_gene: TRBJ1-1
abundance: -
v_gene: TRBV10-3
d_gene: TRBD1
CDR3aa: CATDREGNTEAFF
CDR3nt: TGTGCCACAGACAGGGAGGGGAACACTGAAGCTTTCTTT

j_gene: TRBJ1-1
abundance: -
v_gene: TRBV10-2
d_gene: -
CDR3aa: CASSSRRDTEAFF
CDR3nt: TGCGCCAGCAGTTCCAGGCGGGACACTGAAGCTTTCTTT

j_gene: TRBJ1-1
abundance: once
v_gene: TRBV7-9
d_gene: -
CDR3aa: CASSPQGENTEAFF
CDR3nt: TGTGCCAGCAGCCCACAGGGTGAGAACACTGAAGCTTTCTTT

j_gene: TRBJ1-5
abundance: -
v_gene: TRBV7-9
d_gene: -
CDR3aa: CASSLSQDQPQHF
CDR3nt: TGTGCCAGCAGCTTATCACAGGATCAGCCCCAGCATTTT

j_gene: TRBJ1-2
abundance: -
v_gene: TRBV7-8
d_gene: -
CDR3aa: CASSPGGARNYGYTF
CDR3nt: TGTGCCAGCAGCCCGGGCGGGGCGAGAAACTATGGCTACACCTTC

j_gene: TRBJ1-4
abundance: -
v_gene: TRBV15
d_gene: -
CDR3aa: CATSRDWKLFF
CDR3nt: TGTGCCACCAGCAGAGATTGGAAACTGTTTTTT

j_gene: TRBJ2-7
abundance: -
v_gene: TRBV18
d_gene: -
CDR3aa: CASSPPSLASYEQYF
CDR3nt: TGTGCCAGCTCACCACCGTCTCTAGCGTCCTACGAGCAGTACTTC

j_gene: TRBJ1-1
abundance: -
v_gene: TRBV11-3
d_gene: TRBD1
CDR3aa: CASSLGGTGKAFF
CDR3nt: TGTGCCAGCAGCTTAGGGGGGACAGGGAAAGCTTTCTTT

j_gene: TRBJ1-2
abundance: -
v_gene: TRBV5-4
d_gene: -
CDR3aa: CASSFQLGGNYGYTF
CDR3nt: TGTGCCAGCAGCTTCCAGCTAGGGGGGAACTATGGCTACACCTTC

j_gene: TRBJ1-2
abundance: -
v_gene: TRBV19
d_gene: -
CDR3aa: CASSIDRGLWGYTF
CDR3nt: TGTGCCAGTAGTATAGACCGGGGATTATGGGGCTACACCTTC

j_gene: TRBJ2-2
abundance: -
v_gene: TRBV19
d_gene: -
CDR3aa: CASSIEGLNTGELFF
CDR3nt: TGTGCCAGTAGTATCGAGGGTTTGAACACCGGGGAGCTGTTTTTT

j_gene: TRBJ2-2
abundance: -
v_gene: TRBV14
d_gene: TRBD1
CDR3aa: CASRGVGTEYTGELFF
CDR3nt: TGTGCCAGCAGGGGCGTGGGGACAGAGTACACCGGGGAGCTGTTTTTT

j_gene: TRBJ2-3
abundance: once
v_gene: TRBV6-1
d_gene: -
CDR3aa: CASSEYGLRADTQYF
CDR3nt: TGTGCCAGCAGTGAATACGGCCTAAGGGCAGATACGCAGTATTTT

j_gene: TRBJ1-1
abundance: -
v_gene: TRBV7-2
d_gene: -
CDR3aa: CASRKGVAEAFF
CDR3nt: TGTGCCAGCAGAAAGGGTGTCGCTGAAGCTTTCTTT

j_gene: TRBJ2-1
abundance: -
v_gene: TRBV6-5
d_gene: -
CDR3aa: CASSYGRISSYNEQFF
CDR3nt: TGTGCCAGCAGTTACGGCAGGATTAGCTCCTACAATGAGCAGTTCTTC

j_gene: TRBJ1-2
abundance: -
v_gene: TRBV25-1
d_gene: -
CDR3aa: CASSPLTDSYGYTF
CDR3nt: TGTGCCAGCAGCCCCCTGACAGATTCCTATGGCTACACCTTC

j_gene: TRBJ2-7
abundance: -
v_gene: TRBV5-1
d_gene: -
CDR3aa: CASSLYSERSDEQYF
CDR3nt: TGCGCCAGCAGCTTGTACTCCGAGAGGAGCGACGAGCAGTACTTC

j_gene: TRBJ1-4
abundance: once
v_gene: TRBV19
d_gene: -
CDR3aa: CASRLKGVGEKLFF
CDR3nt: TGTGCCAGTAGGCTAAAAGGGGTCGGAGAAAAACTGTTTTTT

j_gene: TRBJ2-3
abundance: -
v_gene: TRBV5-4
d_gene: -
CDR3aa: CASSLGPPSPADTQYF
CDR3nt: TGTGCCAGCAGCTTGGGGCCACCTTCCCCGGCTGATACGCAGTATTTT

j_gene: TRBJ1-6
abundance: -
v_gene: TRBV6-5
d_gene: -
CDR3aa: CASTAFLSYNSPLHF
CDR3nt: TGTGCCAGCACCGCGTTTCTCTCCTATAATTCACCCCTCCACTTT

j_gene: TRBJ2-5
abundance: -
v_gene: TRBV5-4
d_gene: -
CDR3aa: CASSLNTANPQETQYF
CDR3nt: TGTGCCAGCAGCTTGAATACAGCCAACCCTCAAGAGACCCAGTACTTC

j_gene: TRBJ1-3
abundance: once
v_gene: TRBV6-1
d_gene: -
CDR3aa: CASTSRNTIYF
CDR3nt: TGTGCCAGCACGAGTAGAAACACCATATATTTT

j_gene: TRBJ2-7
abundance: -
v_gene: TRBV11-3
d_gene: -
CDR3aa: CASSLDTLEEQYF
CDR3nt: TGTGCCAGCAGCTTAGACACCCTTGAAGAGCAGTACTTC